A single sample is the source of the 7 T cell receptor beta chains below, sequenced in a study of blood T cell repertoires in COVID-19. Only in-frame clones appear in the TCRdb table, and some are missing; sequencing was by immunoSEQ multiplex PCR. This sample has hundreds of thousands of clones; 75% to 85% occur once, and the top ten carry 3.5% to 4.5%. Sequenced input: PBMCs or T cells enriched from blood (not recorded which). Source of these receptors: a young man with acute COVID-19.

There are many counts of this clone. The V gene is TRBV9, the J gene TRBJ2-7; D remains ambiguous. This CDR3 comprises 15 residues. The germline V and J ends were trimmed by 4 bases and 4 bases, with 18 bases remaining between them. The germline gives CDR1 SGDLS, CDR2 YYNGEE. The CDR3 here is CASSSPLSDGYEQYF. As DNA, the CDR3 is TGTGCCAGCAGCTCCCCCCTCAGCGACGGTTACGAGCAGTACTTC.

The chain uses TRBV7-2 and TRBJ2-7; TRBD2 agrees at 13 bases. From germline, CDR1 is SGHTA and CDR2 FQGNSA. With V trimmed by 2 bases and J by 4 bases, 2 bases remained unmatched. CDR3 size: 15 residues. As DNA, the CDR3 is TGTGCCAGCAGCTTACAGGGACTAGCGGGGTACGAGCAGTACTTC. Encoded protein: CASSLQGLAGYEQYF.

V gene TRBV27 combines with J gene TRBJ2-7; 7 bases are a match to TRBD1. The CDR3 is 14 residues long. Trimming cost V 3 bases and J 3 bases; bases outside gene matches: 5. Per germline, CDR1 MNHEY and CDR2 SMNVEV (reference sequence). The CDR3 DNA reads TGTGCCAGCAGTTTCTCGGCAGGGGGCTACGAGCAGTACTTC. Its protein is CASSFSAGGYEQYF.

CDR3 nucleotides: TGTGCCAGTAGACTTCCGGGACTAGCGGTTCCTACCGGGGAGCTGTTTTTT. Its translation: CASRLPGLAVPTGELFF. The chain is built from TRBV19 and TRBJ2-2, with 11 bases that match TRBD2. The CDR3 is made up of 17 amino acids. V shed 6 bases, J shed 5 bases, and the junction held 11 bases outside the gene matches. From germline, CDR1 is LNHDA and CDR2 SQIVND (reference sequence).

The gene calls are TRBV28 and TRBJ1-5; D may be TRBD1 (6 bases). This CDR3 comprises 14 residues. The germline V gene encodes CDR1 MDHEN and CDR2 SYDVKM. Trimming stripped 3 bases from V and 6 bases from J, with 12 bases between. The CDR3 nucleotides read TGTGCCAGCAGTTTTCAGGGGCGGATTCAGCCCCAGCATTTT. Translation: CASSFQGRIQPQHF.

This clone appeared once. The chain recombines TRBV27 with TRBJ1-1, with a weak D call TRBD1 (6 bases). This CDR3 comprises 15 residues. The germline V gene encodes CDR1 MNHEY and CDR2 SMNVEV (reference sequence). The V end lost 1 base, the J end lost 3 bases, and 12 bases lay between the germline ends. Here the CDR3 reads CASSLLPTGYTEAFF. The CDR3 nucleotides are TGTGCCAGCAGTTTATTACCAACAGGGTACACTGAAGCTTTCTTT.

This clone was detected ten times or more. The sample has other DNA sequences that encode this CDR3 too. CDR3 bases: TGTGCCAGCAGTTTGGGACAGGGTTTTCGCACTGAAGCTTTCTTT. This gives the protein CASSLGQGFRTEAFF. This chain uses TRBV27 with TRBJ1-1, with 9 positions matching TRBD1. Germline CDR1 reads MNHEY; CDR2 reads SMNVEV (reference sequence). The junction had 6 bases not matched to a gene; V was cut back by 3 bases and J by 4 bases. The CDR3 contains 15 residues.